This T cell receptor (beta chain) was observed in a study of PD-1 blockade in mismatch repair-deficient tumors. All patients were mismatch repair deficient, assessed by either PCR or immunohistochemistry. A few pembrolizumab responders had their TCRs sequenced. The protocol was immunoSEQ multiplex PCR, while the TCRdb copy is restricted to in-frame clones and leaves out a portion. Altogether around 62,000 clones are present, roughly 80% being singletons, with the ten largest covering 5% to 6.5%. General study findings and limits: Tumor-resident clones, often absent from pretreatment blood, expanded after pembrolizumab and then contracted.

A word on this clone: No antigen is known for it.

The V end was cut by 8 bases, the J end by 10 bases, with 9 bases between. CDR3 length equals 10 residues. Germline V CDR1 and CDR2: SNHLY, FYNNEI. This TCR was recovered from an adult with mismatch repair-deficient cancer. V and J are TRBV2 and TRBJ1-5, with a possible D match to TRBD1 (6 bases). Here the sequenced sample was peripheral blood, taken 2 weeks after starting pembrolizumab. The CDR3 region is CASGQHPQHF. The CDR3 region has the DNA TGTGCCAGCGGACAGCATCCCCAGCATTTT. Complete variable domain (other parts from reference TRBV2 and TRBJ1-5): EPEVTQTPSHQVTQMGQEVILRCVPISNHLYFYWYRQILGQKVEFLVSFYNNEISEKSEIFDDQFSVERPDGSNFTLKIRSTKLEDSAMYFCASGQHPQHFGDGTRLSIL.